These T cell receptor beta chains were read from a single sample in a study of response to subunit inactivated influenza vaccine. In TCRdb, the RT-PCR reads were re-called with MiXCR into one record per CDR3 protein. Of about 530,000 distinct CDR3 sequences listed, around 13% are singletons. Specimen: PBMCs from blood, collected around seven weeks after vaccination. These TCRs come from a man between 45 and 60 years old who received an inactivated influenza vaccine. The CDR3 runs from the conserved cysteine through the conserved F or W. The order of the fields is V gene, clone size, D gene, J gene, CDR3 DNA, CDR3 protein. A D gene is named only where the DNA matches it firmly. Size values are once, few and many counts, or a class for expanded clones, and some rows have none.

TRBV5-5,-,TRBD1,TRBJ1-4,TGTGCCAGCAGCTGGGGGACAGGGCTTGAAAAACTGTTTTTT,CASSWGTGLEKLFF
TRBV7-3,-,-,TRBJ2-2,TGTGCCAGCAGCTTAAACGCGCGTCTGGGCACCGGGGAGCTGTTTTTT,CASSLNARLGTGELFF
TRBV11-1,-,TRBD2,TRBJ2-1,TGTGCCAGCAGCCATAAATATCGACTAGCGGGGGTATACAATGAGCAGTTCTTC,CASSHKYRLAGVYNEQFF
TRBV12-3/TRBV12-4,many,-,TRBJ1-6,TGTGCCAGCAGTCCAATACAGGGCGAGCGGTGGAATTCACCCCTCCACTTT,CASSPIQGERWNSPLHF
TRBV20-1,-,-,TRBJ1-1,TGCAGTGCTAGAGCTGGATCGAGGGTGAGCATGAACACTGAAGCTTTCTTT,CSARAGSRVSMNTEAFF
TRBV10-3,-,-,TRBJ2-3,TGTGCCAGCGACGGGGGCCGCACAGATACGCAGTATTTT,CASDGGRTDTQYF
TRBV11-3,-,TRBD2,TRBJ2-1,TGTGCCAGCAGCTTAGGGACTAGCGGGATAAGCAATGAGCAGTTCTTC,CASSLGTSGISNEQFF
TRBV7-8,few,-,TRBJ1-5,TGTGCCAGCAGCTTAGCGCGGGTGGGCAATCAGCCCCAGCATTTT,CASSLARVGNQPQHF
TRBV6-5,many,-,TRBJ2-3,TGTGCCAGCAGTTGGACGGACCAAGAGACGCAGTATTTT,CASSWTDQETQYF
TRBV24-1,medium-sized,-,TRBJ2-3,TGTGCCACCAGTGATTTGACCACAAGCAAGCAGTATTTT,CATSDLTTSKQYF
TRBV29-1,-,-,TRBJ2-3,TGCAGCGTTGATACTAGCACAGATACGCAGTATTTT,CSVDTSTDTQYF
TRBV6-2/TRBV6-3,-,-,TRBJ2-5,TGTGCCAGCGGAAAAACGGACTCGACTTTAGAGACCCAGTACTTC,CASGKTDSTLETQYF
TRBV5-5,many,TRBD1,TRBJ1-4,TGTGCCAGCAGCTCGCGGGACAGGCTAAATGAAAAACTGTTTTTT,CASSSRDRLNEKLFF
TRBV15,few,-,TRBJ2-3,TGTGCCACCAACCCGACCCTGAAGAGAACCACAGATACGCAGTATTTT,CATNPTLKRTTDTQYF
TRBV28,-,-,TRBJ1-1,TGTGCCACCACGATGGGCCTGAACACTGAAGCTTTCTTT,CATTMGLNTEAFF
TRBV6-5,-,TRBD2,TRBJ2-1,TGTGCCAGCAGTTACGCGGTAGCGGGGGGGCTAACCAATGAGCAGTTCTTC,CASSYAVAGGLTNEQFF
TRBV20-1,few,TRBD1,TRBJ2-7,TGCAGTGCTAGAGATCGGGACAGGCGTCTTTTAGAGCAGTACTTC,CSARDRDRRLLEQYF
TRBV20-1,few,TRBD2,TRBJ2-7,TGCAGTGTAGCGGGGGGCGTGATCGGCGAGCAGTACTTC,CSVAGGVIGEQYF
TRBV20-1,many,-,TRBJ2-3,TGCAGTGCTAGAAGGGACGGCACAGATACGCAGTATTTT,CSARRDGTDTQYF
TRBV5-5,many,-,TRBJ2-7,TGTGCCAGCAGCTCCGGACAGATCCTCGGCGAGCAGTACTTC,CASSSGQILGEQYF
TRBV5-1,few,TRBD2,TRBJ2-4,TGCGCCAGCAGCCCCGGGGGGGCCGAAACCAAAAACATTCAGTACTTC,CASSPGGAETKNIQYF
TRBV7-2,many,-,TRBJ2-1,TGTGCCAGCAGCTCACCGGTCGTCTCCTACAATGAGCAGTTCTTC,CASSSPVVSYNEQFF
TRBV20-1,few,-,TRBJ2-7,TGCAGTGCACCCCCCGGGCGGATGACCTACGAGCAGTACTTC,CSAPPGRMTYEQYF
TRBV18,few,-,TRBJ2-1,TGTGCCAGCTCACCGCCGACAGGAGAGCAGTTCTTC,CASSPPTGEQFF
TRBV20-1,few,-,TRBJ1-2,TGCAGTGCTGCGGATGATCCAGGACACGGACATGGCTACACCTTC,CSAADDPGHGHGYTF
TRBV7-2,-,TRBD1,TRBJ2-3,TGTGCCAGCAGCTACTGGACAGGGGGCACAGATACGCAGTATTTT,CASSYWTGGTDTQYF
TRBV20-1,few,TRBD2,TRBJ2-1,TGCAGGGGACTAGCGGGGGGAAATGAGCAGTTCTTC,CRGLAGGNEQFF
TRBV20-1,many,-,TRBJ2-1,TGCTCAGCCCCGGGGGCCTTTTTATATGAGCAGTTCTTC,CSAPGAFLYEQFF
TRBV29-1,few,TRBD2,TRBJ2-7,TGCAGCGGATCCGGGACTAGCGGGAGTTCGTACGAGCAGTACTTC,CSGSGTSGSSYEQYF
TRBV20-1,many,-,TRBJ2-7,TGCAGTGCTAGAGTTCTCGGGGGTGCGAGCTCCTACGAGCAGTACTTC,CSARVLGGASSYEQYF
TRBV7-3,-,TRBD1,TRBJ2-3,TGTGCCAGCAGCTCTCAAGGGACAGGCACAGATACGCAGTATTTT,CASSSQGTGTDTQYF
TRBV5-6,-,TRBD1,TRBJ1-2,TGTGCCAGCAGCTCCCGGGACAGGGGGATCTATGGCTACACCTTC,CASSSRDRGIYGYTF
TRBV20-1,few,-,TRBJ1-2,TGCAGTGCCAGCCCTGGGGCCTATGGATATGGCTACACCTTC,CSASPGAYGYGYTF
TRBV28,many,-,TRBJ1-2,TGTGCCAGCACCGAAACCGACACCTATGGCTACACCTTC,CASTETDTYGYTF
TRBV12-3/TRBV12-4,few,-,TRBJ1-1,TGTGCCAGCAGTCCTCGGGTGGCTGAAGCTTTCTTT,CASSPRVAEAFF
TRBV28,-,-,TRBJ2-7,TGTGCCAGCAAGCAAATGGGCAGCGCCTACGAGCAGTACTTC,CASKQMGSAYEQYF
TRBV20-1,-,-,TRBJ1-4,TGCAGTGCTAGTAGGGGCACGGGTAATGAAAAACTGTTTTTT,CSASRGTGNEKLFF
TRBV10-3,few,TRBD2,TRBJ2-1,TGTGCCATCAGTGACCCGGGACTAGCCTACAATGAGCAGTTCTTC,CAISDPGLAYNEQFF
TRBV7-9,many,TRBD2,TRBJ2-1,TGTGCCAGCAGCCCCGGTTTTCTAGCGGGGGGTTTAAATGAGCAGTTCTTC,CASSPGFLAGGLNEQFF
TRBV6-2/TRBV6-3,few,-,TRBJ2-5,TGTGCCAGCAGTTACTCACTCTCGGCGCCAGAGACCCAGTACTTC,CASSYSLSAPETQYF
TRBV6-2/TRBV6-3,few,-,TRBJ2-4,TGTGCCAGCAGTTCGCACCGGCCTGAAAACATTCAGTACTTC,CASSSHRPENIQYF
TRBV27,few,TRBD2,TRBJ2-1,TGTGCCAGCAGCCGACTAGCGGGATATAAATTCAGCTCCTACAATGAGCAGTTCTTC,CASSRLAGYKFSSYNEQFF
TRBV7-8,few,-,TRBJ2-2,TGTGCCAGCAGCTTAATGATCGGCACCGGGGAGCTGTTTTTT,CASSLMIGTGELFF
TRBV20-1,few,-,TRBJ2-1,TGCAGTGCTAAGGGGGTTCTGGCAGGCTCCTACAATGAGCAGTTCTTC,CSAKGVLAGSYNEQFF
TRBV20-1,-,-,TRBJ2-5,TGCAGTGCTAGTGGGGGGACCGTGGAGACCCAGAACTTC,CSASGGTVETQNF
TRBV4-2,-,TRBD2,TRBJ2-1,TGTGCCAGCAGCCAAGACAGACTAGCAGGTGAGCAGTTCTTC,CASSQDRLAGEQFF
TRBV6-2/TRBV6-3,many,TRBD2,TRBJ2-1,TGTGCCAGCAGCCCACCGCCCCTAGCGGGCCGTTACAATGAGCAGTTCTTC,CASSPPPLAGRYNEQFF
TRBV5-1,-,-,TRBJ2-3,TGCGCCAGCAGGATAGGGACCCCAACAGATACGCAGTATTTT,CASRIGTPTDTQYF
TRBV10-3,few,-,TRBJ2-1,TGTGCCACTTCGGCAGGGGACTACAATGAGCAGTTCTTC,CATSAGDYNEQFF
TRBV12-3/TRBV12-4,-,-,TRBJ2-7,TGTGCCAGCAGCTTAACGGACGGGTACGAGCAGTACTTC,CASSLTDGYEQYF
TRBV7-9,few,TRBD1,TRBJ2-4,TGTGCCAGCAGCCCAGGGACAGGGAAAAACATTCAGTACTTC,CASSPGTGKNIQYF
TRBV20-1,few,-,TRBJ1-3,TGCAGTGCTAGGGGGGCGGAGGGAAACACCATATATTTT,CSARGAEGNTIYF
TRBV6-1,few,TRBD1,TRBJ2-2,TGTGCCAGCAGTCCAACAGGGGGCCCCACCGGGGAGCTGTTTTTT,CASSPTGGPTGELFF
TRBV12-3/TRBV12-4,once,-,TRBJ2-7,TGTGCCAGCAGTTTAAACTTAGTGGGTTACGAGCAGTACTTC,CASSLNLVGYEQYF